This T cell receptor beta chain was found in a study of CD8 T cells in cerebrospinal fluid in Alzheimer's disease. Study-wide background: Clonal expansion of CSF T cells was measured with plate-based and droplet-based single-cell sequencing.

The study's findings and limits: The largest CSF clone was proportionally bigger in mild cognitive impairment or Alzheimer's disease than controls.

Profiling of CSF cells used 10X single-cell V(D)J plus 5' expression. TCRdb re-analyzed the 10x single-cell sequencing reads; it lists each CDR3 protein once, without DNA. The data show some 340 distinct CDR3 sequences, and the top ten clones hold under 45%. Germline assignment: CDR1 GTSNPN and CDR2 SVGIG (reference sequence). The CDR3 has 15 amino acids. This clonotype is deemed medium-sized by its frequency. The antigen is undetermined. Sequenced material: cerebrospinal fluid. This receptor was obtained from a human donor with mild cognitive impairment. The rearrangement links TRBV30 to TRBJ2-5; the TRBD1 assignment by TCRdb is unverifiable without DNA. CDR3 in amino acids: CAWSTQGGTQETQYF. The full variable domain, in which reference TRBV30 and TRBJ2-5 provide the parts outside the CDR3, is SQTIHQWPATLVQPVGSPLSLECTVEGTSNPNLYWYRQAAGRGLQLLFYSVGIGQISSEVPQNLSASRPQDRQFILSSKKLLLSDSGFYLCAWSTQGGTQETQYFGPGTRLLVL.